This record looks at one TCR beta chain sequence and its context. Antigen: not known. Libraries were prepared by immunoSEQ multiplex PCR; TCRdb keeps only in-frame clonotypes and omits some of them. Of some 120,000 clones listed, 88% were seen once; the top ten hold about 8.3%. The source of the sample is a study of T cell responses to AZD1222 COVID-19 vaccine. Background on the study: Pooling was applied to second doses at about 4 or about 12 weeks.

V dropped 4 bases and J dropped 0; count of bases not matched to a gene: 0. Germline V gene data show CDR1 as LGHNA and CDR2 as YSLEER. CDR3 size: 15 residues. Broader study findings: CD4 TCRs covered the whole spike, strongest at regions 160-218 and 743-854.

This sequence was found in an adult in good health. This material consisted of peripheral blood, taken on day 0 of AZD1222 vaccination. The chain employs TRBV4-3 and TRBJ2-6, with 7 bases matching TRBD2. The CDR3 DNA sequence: TGCGCCAGCAGCCCGGGAGGCTCTGGGGCCAACGTCCTGACTTTC. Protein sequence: CASSPGGSGANVLTF.